This TCR beta chain came from a study of T cell responses to AZD1222 COVID-19 vaccine. Trimming shortened V by 6 bases and J by 1 base, and 13 bases separated the two germline ends. CDR1 is SNHLY, CDR2 FYNNEI, per germline. The CDR3 runs 15 residues. TCRdb keeps only in-frame clones here, not all; method: immunoSEQ multiplex PCR. Among tens of thousands of clones listed, just over 85% were seen once. Study-level results: A rise in Spike-specific TCR breadth and depth followed two AZD1222 doses.

A word on this clone: The antigen remains undetermined.

The rearrangement joins TRBV2 to TRBJ1-5; weak D call: TRBD1 (6 bases). This clonotype was sampled from an adult in good health. The sample here was peripheral blood, taken on day 0 of AZD1222 vaccination. CDR3 bases: TGTGCCAGCAGGGCCACAGGGAGCAGCAATCAGCCCCAGCATTTT. Its translation: CASRATGSSNQPQHF.